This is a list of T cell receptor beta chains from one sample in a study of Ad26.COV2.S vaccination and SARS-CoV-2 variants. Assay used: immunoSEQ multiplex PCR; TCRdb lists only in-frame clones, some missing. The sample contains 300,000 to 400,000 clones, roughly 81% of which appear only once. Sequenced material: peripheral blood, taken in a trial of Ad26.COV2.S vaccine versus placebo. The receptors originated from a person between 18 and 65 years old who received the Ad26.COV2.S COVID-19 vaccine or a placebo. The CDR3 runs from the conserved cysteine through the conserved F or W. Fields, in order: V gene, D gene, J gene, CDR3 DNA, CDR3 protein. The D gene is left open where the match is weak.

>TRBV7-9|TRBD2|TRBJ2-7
TGTGCCAGCAGCTTGCAGACTAGCGGGAGGGCCCCATACGAGCAGTACTTC
CASSLQTSGRAPYEQYF
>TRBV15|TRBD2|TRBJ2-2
TGTGCCACCAGCGCCCGAGGGACTAGCGCCGGGGAGCTGTTTTTT
CATSARGTSAGELFF
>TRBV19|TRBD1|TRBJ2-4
TGTGCCAGTAGTCACAGGGGAAACATTCAGTACTTC
CASSHRGNIQYF
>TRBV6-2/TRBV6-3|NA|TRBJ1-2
TGTGCCAGCAGCTCCCGAGGGGAAAGAGGCTACACCTTC
CASSSRGERGYTF
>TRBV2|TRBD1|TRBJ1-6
TGTGCCAGCAGTGAAAGGGACAGGCCAAATTCACCCCTCCACTTT
CASSERDRPNSPLHF
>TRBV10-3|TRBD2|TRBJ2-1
TGTGCCATCAGGGGGAGCGGGAGTAGCACCTACAATGAGCAGTTCTTC
CAIRGSGSSTYNEQFF
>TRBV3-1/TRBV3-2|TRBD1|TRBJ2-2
TGTGCCAGCAGCCAAGTGTGGGCAGGGGGTAACACCGGGGAGCTGTTTTTT
CASSQVWAGGNTGELFF
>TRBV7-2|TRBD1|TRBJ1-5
TGTGCCAGCAGCTTACGCAGGGGGCAGCCCCAGCATTTT
CASSLRRGQPQHF
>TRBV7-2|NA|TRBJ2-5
TGTGCCAGCAGCCCGGCCCCTGCCCCGACGGGTGAGACCCAGTACTTC
CASSPAPAPTGETQYF
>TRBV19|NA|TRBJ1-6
TGTGCCAGTAGTAACGAGAAGAATTCACCCCTCCACTTT
CASSNEKNSPLHF